This entry is about one T cell receptor beta chain. Its antigen remains unknown. The CDR3 runs 12 residues. Germline values: CDR1 SGHRS, CDR2 YFSETQ. V was shortened by 5 bases and J by 1 base, with 7 bases between the two germline ends. This sample was taken from a study of cytomegalovirus exposure and HLA in healthy donors. General study findings and limits: Exclusion applied to some V segments, including TRBV6-2 and TRBV6-3, as they were indistinguishable. Later analysis associated a missense DCLRE1C variant with TCR beta V- and J-gene trimming. Later analysis reportedly placed an Asian-associated ancestry cluster below the roughly 630-donor mean in N-insertions. Researchers had no immune exposure information except CMV serostatus available.

The PCR had 60 Vbeta and 13 Jbeta primers. Libraries were prepared by immunoSEQ multiplex PCR; TCRdb keeps only in-frame clonotypes and omits some of them. The sample carries approximately 150,000 clones, over 70% recorded once. Sample: PBMCs. V usage is TRBV5-1 and J usage is TRBJ2-7; no clear D gene. The sequence came from a male donor in good health and CMV-seropositive. The chain's CDR3 is CASRQDSYEQYF. CDR3 nucleotide sequence: TGCGCCAGCAGGCAGGATTCCTACGAGCAGTACTTC.